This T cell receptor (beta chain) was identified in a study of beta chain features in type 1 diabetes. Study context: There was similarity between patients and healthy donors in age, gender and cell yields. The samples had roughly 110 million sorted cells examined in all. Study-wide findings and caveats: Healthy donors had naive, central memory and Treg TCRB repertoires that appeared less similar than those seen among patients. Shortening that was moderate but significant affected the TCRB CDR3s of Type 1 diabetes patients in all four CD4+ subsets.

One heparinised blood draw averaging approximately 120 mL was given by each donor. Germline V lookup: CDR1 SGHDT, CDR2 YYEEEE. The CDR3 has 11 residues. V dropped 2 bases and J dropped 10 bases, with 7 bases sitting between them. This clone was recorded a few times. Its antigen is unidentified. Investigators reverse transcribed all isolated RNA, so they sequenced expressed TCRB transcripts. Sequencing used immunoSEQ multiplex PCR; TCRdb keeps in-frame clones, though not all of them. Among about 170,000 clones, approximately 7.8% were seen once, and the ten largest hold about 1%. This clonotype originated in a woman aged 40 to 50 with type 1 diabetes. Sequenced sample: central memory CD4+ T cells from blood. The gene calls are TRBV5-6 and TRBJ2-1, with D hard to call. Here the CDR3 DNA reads TGTGCCAGCAGCTTAATCAGAGAGCAGTTCTTC. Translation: CASSLIREQFF.